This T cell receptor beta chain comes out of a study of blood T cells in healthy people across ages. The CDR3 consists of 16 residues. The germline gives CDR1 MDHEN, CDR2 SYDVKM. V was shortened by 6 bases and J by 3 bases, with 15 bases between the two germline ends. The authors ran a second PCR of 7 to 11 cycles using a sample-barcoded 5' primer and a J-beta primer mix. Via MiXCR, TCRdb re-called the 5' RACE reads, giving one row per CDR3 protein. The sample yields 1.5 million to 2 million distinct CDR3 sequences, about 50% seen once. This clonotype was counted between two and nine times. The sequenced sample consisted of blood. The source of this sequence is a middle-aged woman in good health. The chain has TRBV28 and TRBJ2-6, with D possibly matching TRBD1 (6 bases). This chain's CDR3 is CASRPARGYGANVLTF. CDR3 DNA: TGTGCCAGCAGACCCGCCAGGGGATATGGGGCCAACGTCCTGACTTTC.